Following are 15 T cell receptor beta chains from one sample sequenced in a study of neurological immune-mediated disorders. TCRdb reprocessed the 5' RACE reads via MiXCR and lists one record per CDR3 protein. The sample has 50,000 to 80,000 distinct CDR3 sequences, 3.4% seen once. The sample comprised PBMCs. These receptors were collected from a man aged 35 to 55 with multiple sclerosis.

Many counts were recorded for this clonotype. The rearrangement joins TRBV11-1 to TRBJ2-5, with unresolved D. CDR1 is SGHAT and CDR2 is FQDESV in the germline V gene (reference sequence). CDR3 length: 13 residues. V was pared by 4 bases and J by 5 bases, with 11 bases between. This CDR3 reads CASSSGVRETQYF. DNA of the CDR3: TGTGCCAGCAGCTCCGGTGTCCGGGAGACCCAGTACTTC.

The table lists this clonotype with many counts. The chain joins TRBV20-1 to TRBJ1-2, with TRBD1 identical over 9 bases. V dropped 3 bases and J dropped 8; count of bases not matched to a gene: 7. Germline V lookup: CDR1 DFQATT, CDR2 SNEGSKA (reference sequence). The length of the CDR3 is 13 residues. The CDR3 DNA follows: TGCAGTGCTAGGAAAGGGACAGGGAAGGGCTACACCTTC. It yields the protein CSARKGTGKGYTF.

This clonotype has at least ten counts. The CDR3 bases are TGCGCCAGCAGCCCATCCAGCGGTTACACAGATACGCAGTATTTT. This sequence encodes CASSPSSGYTDTQYF. The rearrangement joins TRBV5-1 to TRBJ2-3; D is possibly TRBD2 (5 bases). This CDR3 contains 15 residues. Germline assignment: CDR1 SGHRS and CDR2 YFSETQ. V lost 4 bases to trimming and J lost 2 bases, with 14 bases between them.

A few counts support this clonotype. A read error may explain this, as a much larger clone is one base away. The chain links TRBV20-1 to TRBJ1-5; TRBD1 is a possible D gene (6 bases). In germline, CDR1 is DFQATT, CDR2 SNEGSKA (reference sequence). The ends were cut back, 7 bases at V and 7 bases at J, with 14 bases in the middle. The CDR3 is 12 amino acids. The CDR3 nucleotides are TGCAGTGATAGGGAGGGGGAACAGCCCCAGCATTTT. The encoded protein is CSDREGEQPQHF.

Comment on this clonotype: A much larger clonotype is one base distant, so this may be a read error. This chain links TRBV7-6 with TRBJ2-5; no clear D gene. The CDR3 contains 14 residues. In germline, CDR1 is SGHVS, CDR2 FNYEAQ. Trimming removed 1 base at V and 2 bases at J, with 8 bases between. CDR3 DNA: TGTGCCAGCAGCTTAGGGAAAATACAAGAGACCCAGTACTTC. This sequence encodes CASSLGKIQETQYF.

Ten or more counts support this clonotype. This rearrangement joins TRBV5-8 to TRBJ2-5, with 11 nucleotides matching TRBD1. The V segment lost 2 bases and the J segment 5 bases; nucleotides outside the gene matches: 5. Germline CDR1 reads SGHTS; CDR2 reads YDEGEE. There are 15 residues in the CDR3. This chain's CDR3 is CASSFLGQGVETQYF. The DNA of the CDR3 is TGTGCCAGCAGCTTTCTGGGACAGGGGGTGGAGACCCAGTACTTC. Together with reference TRBV5-8 and TRBJ2-5, the CDR3 gives the full variable domain: EAGVTQSPTHLIKTRGQQATLRCSPISGHTSVYWYQQALGLGLQFLLWYDEGEERNRGNFPPRFSGRQFPNYSSELNVNALELEDSALYLCASSFLGQGVETQYFGPGTRLLVL.

This clonotype was seen at least ten times. J is TRBJ2-1 and V is TRBV7-6; D tentatively fits TRBD1 or TRBD2 (5 bases each). Germline lookup yields CDR1 SGHVS and CDR2 FNYEAQ. The CDR3 totals 17 residues. V lost 5 bases, J lost 4 bases, and 21 bases lay in between. The CDR3 loop reads CASSPSSGTAFYNEQFF. The CDR3, as DNA: TGTGCCAGCAGCCCCTCCTCGGGGACGGCTTTTTACAATGAGCAGTTCTTC.

This clonotype occurred many times. The CDR3 protein is CASSRQEGYGYTF. CDR3 in DNA: TGTGCCAGCAGTCGCCAGGAGGGCTATGGCTACACCTTC. The gene calls are TRBV12-3 or TRBV12-4 and TRBJ1-2; D is uncertain. CDR3 size: 13 residues. With 5 bases removed from V and 4 bases from J, the gap between germline ends came to 11 bases.

This clonotype was seen at least ten times. The V and J genes are TRBV20-1 and TRBJ2-3; 12 bases are shared with TRBD2. The germline V gene has CDR1 DFQATT and CDR2 SNEGSKA (reference sequence). The V gene end was trimmed by 6 bases and the J gene end by 0 bases; junction bases not matched to a gene: 7. The CDR3 is 16 amino acids. This CDR3 is CSATGTSGPSTDTQYF. The CDR3, as DNA: TGCAGTGCCACTGGGACTAGCGGGCCAAGCACAGATACGCAGTATTTT.

This clonotype was counted at least ten times. The chain employs TRBV6-5 and TRBJ2-7, with 11 bases aligning to TRBD1. Trimming took 7 bases from V and 7 from J; bases not matched to a gene: 9. The CDR3 consists of 14 residues. Germline values: CDR1 MNHEY, CDR2 SVGAGI. CDR3 protein: CASTPDRGRGEQYF. The CDR3 region has the DNA TGTGCCAGCACCCCGGACAGGGGGCGCGGGGAGCAGTACTTC.

The table lists this clonotype with many counts. Here the CDR3 reads CAISGGARSYNEQFF. The DNA of the CDR3 is TGTGCCATCAGTGGGGGGGCCCGCTCCTACAATGAGCAGTTCTTC. The chain recombines TRBV10-3 with TRBJ2-1, with D perhaps given as TRBD1 or TRBD2 (6 bases each). The CDR3 is 15 amino acids. Germline lookup yields CDR1 ENHRY and CDR2 SYGVKD. Trimming stripped 4 bases from V and 0 bases from J, with 10 bases between.

V is TRBV3-1 and J is TRBJ1-2; 9 bases agree with TRBD1. Germline V gene data show CDR1 as LGHDT and CDR2 as YNNKEL (reference sequence). V was pared by 6 bases and J by 4 bases, with 9 bases of the junction left unmatched. The CDR3 length is 15 residues. The CDR3 reads CASRRRDREGYGYTF. The CDR3 nucleotides are TGTGCCAGCAGACGCCGGGACAGGGAAGGCTATGGCTACACCTTC.

This clonotype was seen repeatedly, ten times or more. The CDR3 nucleotides read TGTGCCAGCAGCTTAACTAGCGGGAGTTTGTTCTTC. Translated, it gives CASSLTSGSLFF. This rearrangement joins TRBV7-3 to TRBJ2-1; TRBD2 matches at 9 bases. Germline loops: CDR1 SGHTA, CDR2 FQGTGA. The CDR3 spans 12 residues. Losses at the gene ends were 0 bases for V and 15 bases for J; bases not matched to a gene: 3.

This clonotype has at least ten counts. The V gene is TRBV20-1, the J gene TRBJ1-3; D gene ambiguous. The CDR3 is 16 amino acids. Germline CDR1 and CDR2: DFQATT and SNEGSKA (reference sequence). V was shortened by 0 bases and J by 0 bases, with 12 bases between the two germline ends. The CDR3 sequence: CSARDHQVYSGNTIYF. CDR3 bases: TGCAGTGCTAGAGACCATCAGGTCTACTCTGGAAACACCATATATTTT.

This clonotype has at least ten counts. The chain combines TRBV29-1 with TRBJ2-5, with D maybe TRBD1 (6 bases). The V gene lost 7 bases and the J gene lost 1 base, with 10 bases spanning the gap. Germline V gives CDR1 SQVTM, CDR2 ANQGSEA. This CDR3 region has 12 residues. The CDR3 bases are TGCAGCGCCCGGGACATCCAAGAGACCCAGTACTTC. Encoded protein: CSARDIQETQYF.